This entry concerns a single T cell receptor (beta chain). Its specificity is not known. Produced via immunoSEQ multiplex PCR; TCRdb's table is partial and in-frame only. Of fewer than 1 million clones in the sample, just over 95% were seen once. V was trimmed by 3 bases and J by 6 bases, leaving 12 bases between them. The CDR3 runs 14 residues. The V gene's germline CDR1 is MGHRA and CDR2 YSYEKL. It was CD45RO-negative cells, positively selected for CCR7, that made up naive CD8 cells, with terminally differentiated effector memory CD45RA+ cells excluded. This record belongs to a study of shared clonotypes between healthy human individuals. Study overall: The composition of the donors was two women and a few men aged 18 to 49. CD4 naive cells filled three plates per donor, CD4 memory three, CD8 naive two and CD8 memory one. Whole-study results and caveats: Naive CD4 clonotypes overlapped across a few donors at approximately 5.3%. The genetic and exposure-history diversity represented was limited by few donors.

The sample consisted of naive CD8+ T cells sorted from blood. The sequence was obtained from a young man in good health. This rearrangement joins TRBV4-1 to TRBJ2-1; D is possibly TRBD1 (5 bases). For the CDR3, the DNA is TGCGCCAGCAGCCAGCTGGCACAGGTCAATGAGCAGTTCTTC. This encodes CASSQLAQVNEQFF.